The 23 T cell receptor beta chains below all came from one sample that was sequenced in a study of sequential checkpoint blockade in melanoma. The method was immunoSEQ multiplex PCR; TCRdb's version includes in-frame clones alone and lacks a portion of them. The sample holds some 13,000 clones, about three quarters seen once. Treatment reported: randomized to nivolumab then ipilimumab (arm A) or the reverse (arm B). The sequencing used CD8+ T cells sorted from blood (inferred from file names), collected from a patient given nivolumab and ipilimumab in sequence. Receptors were obtained from a human donor with melanoma.

The gene calls are TRBV30 and TRBJ2-7, with D possibly being TRBD1 (5 bases). V was shortened by 5 bases and J by 6 bases, with 14 bases between the two germline ends. The CDR3 covers 12 residues. Germline CDR1 reads GTSNPN; CDR2 reads SVGIG (reference sequence). The CDR3 DNA sequence: TGTGCCTGGGAAAGACCAGGGCGCGAGCAGTACTTC. As protein: CAWERPGREQYF.

The V call is TRBV7-9, the J call TRBJ2-7; no reliable D call. V was trimmed by 6 bases and J by 1 base, leaving 7 bases between them. Germline loops: CDR1 SEHNR, CDR2 FQNEAQ (reference sequence). The CDR3 length is 12 residues. Written as DNA, the CDR3 is TGTGCCAGCAGGAGAGAATCCTACGAGCAGTACTTC. Its translation is CASRRESYEQYF.

There are a few counts of this clone. This chain joins TRBV27 and TRBJ2-7, with 7 bases fitting TRBD1. The germline V gene encodes CDR1 MNHEY and CDR2 SMNVEV (reference sequence). The trim removed 4 bases at V and 0 bases at J, leaving 6 bases unmatched. CDR3 length: 15 residues. The CDR3, as DNA: TGTGCCAGCAGTTCGGACAGGATGAGCTCCTACGAGCAGTACTTC. Encoded protein: CASSSDRMSSYEQYF.

The J gene is TRBJ1-3, the V gene TRBV30; weak D call: TRBD1 (5 bases). The CDR3 is 12 residues long. CDR1 is GTSNPN, CDR2 SVGIG, per germline (reference sequence). V shed 4 bases and J shed 7 bases, with 11 bases lying between them. The CDR3 region has the DNA TGTGCCTGGAAGTTCCGGGGGAACACCATATATTTT. Translated, it gives CAWKFRGNTIYF.

The gene calls are TRBV5-1 and TRBJ1-2; 11 bases line up with TRBD1. The CDR3 extends over 16 amino acids. Germline CDR1 is SGHRS and CDR2 is YFSETQ. With 0 bases clipped from V and 6 bases from J, the junction kept 7 bases outside the gene matches. CDR3 nucleotide sequence: TGCGCCAGCAGCTTGGATCCGGGACAGGGGGTTCATGGCTACACCTTC. The encoded protein is CASSLDPGQGVHGYTF.

As DNA, the CDR3 is TGTGCCAGCACCCACAGGGGGAATCAGCCCCAGCATTTT. Translation gives CASTHRGNQPQHF. V gene TRBV21-1 combines with J gene TRBJ1-5; the tabulated D call, TRBD1, remains unverified against the DNA. TRBV21-1 is termed a pseudogene. This CDR3 is built from 13 residues.

The chain employs TRBV9 and TRBJ2-1; TRBD2 aligns across 10 bases. V was clipped by 4 bases and J by 8 bases; unmatched bases: 9. Germline lookup yields CDR1 SGDLS and CDR2 YYNGEE. The CDR3 extends over 15 amino acids. Here the CDR3 DNA reads TGTGCCAGCAGCCCGAAGCGGGGGGGCCTCTATGAGCAGTTCTTC. This gives the protein CASSPKRGGLYEQFF.

V usage is TRBV11-2 and J usage is TRBJ1-1; 7 positions agree with TRBD1. CDR1 is SGHAT, CDR2 FQNNGV, per germline. V shed 5 bases and J 8 bases; nucleotides not matched to a gene: 8. The CDR3 spans 13 residues. CDR3 sequence reads: CASSPPMDREAFF. CDR3 nucleotides: TGTGCCAGCAGCCCACCTATGGACAGGGAAGCTTTCTTT.

The rearrangement uses TRBV29-1 and TRBJ2-3, with 13 bases matching TRBD2. The CDR3 has 18 residues. With 7 bases clipped from V and 2 bases from J, the junction kept 15 bases outside the gene matches. Germline V gives CDR1 SQVTM, CDR2 ANQGSEA. This CDR3 reads CSARRGLAGKWITDTQYF. CDR3 nucleotide sequence: TGCAGCGCCCGCCGGGGACTAGCGGGAAAGTGGATCACAGATACGCAGTATTTT.

The rearrangement links TRBV19 to TRBJ1-6, with TRBD1 matching over 9 bases. The V gene's germline CDR1 is LNHDA and CDR2 SQIVND (reference sequence). V was clipped by 3 bases and J by 9 bases; unmatched bases: 18. The CDR3 runs to 19 residues. The CDR3 loop is CASSILGTNRDRVGSPLHF. The CDR3 DNA reads TGTGCCAGTAGTATCCTAGGAACTAACCGGGACAGGGTAGGTTCACCCCTCCACTTT.

CDR3: CASSFKHRGSPLHF. In DNA, the CDR3 is TGTGCCAGCAGCTTTAAACACAGGGGTTCACCCCTCCACTTT. The rearrangement uses TRBV5-6 and TRBJ1-6; 7 bases line up with TRBD1. With 2 bases clipped from V and 9 bases from J, the junction kept 5 bases outside the gene matches. Germline-derived CDR1 and CDR2 are SGHDT and YYEEEE. The CDR3 spans 14 residues.

The V call is TRBV5-1, the J call TRBJ1-1, with 8 bases aligning to TRBD1. V lost 0 bases, J lost 5 bases, and 3 bases stayed unmatched. The germline V gene has CDR1 SGHRS and CDR2 YFSETQ. This CDR3 is built from 14 residues. The CDR3, as DNA: TGCGCCAGCAGCTTGGACAGGGGGTTAACTGAAGCTTTCTTT. The encoded protein is CASSLDRGLTEAFF.

This clone was observed a handful of times. V gene TRBV6-5 combines with J gene TRBJ2-7; D is undetermined. Trimming removed 6 bases from V and 5 bases from J, with 14 bases in between. Germline-derived CDR1 and CDR2 are MNHEY and SVGAGI. The CDR3 has 13 amino acids. The CDR3 DNA reads as TGTGCCAGCAGGCAGGTCCCACCGAACGAGCAGTACTTC. Translation gives CASRQVPPNEQYF.

The chain recombines TRBV9 with TRBJ1-5; D perhaps matches TRBD1 (5 bases). This CDR3 region has 13 residues. Germline lookup yields CDR1 SGDLS and CDR2 YYNGEE. V was pared by 3 bases and J by 3 bases, with 7 bases between. CDR3 sequence (DNA): TGTGCCAGCAGCGCGGACACCAATCAGCCCCAGCATTTT. This gives the protein CASSADTNQPQHF.

This chain uses TRBV4-3 with TRBJ2-1; 7 nucleotides agree with TRBD2. The CDR3 has 16 amino acids. Germline V gene lookup returns CDR1 LGHNA and CDR2 YSLEER. V was clipped by 3 bases and J by 1 base; unmatched bases: 6. CDR3 sequence reads: CASSHGTGRSYNEQFF. DNA of the CDR3: TGCGCCAGCAGCCACGGAACCGGGAGGTCCTACAATGAGCAGTTCTTC.

This clone came up a few times. The rearrangement joins TRBV4-2 to TRBJ2-6; the D is unclear. The CDR3 contains 15 residues. Germline V gene sequence: CDR1 LGHNA, CDR2 YNFKEQ. Deletions cut 5 bases from V and 6 bases from J, with 14 bases between. DNA for the CDR3: TGTGCCAGCAGCTTGGTTACCAGTGAGGCCAACGTCCTGACTTTC. The encoded protein is CASSLVTSEANVLTF.

The V and J genes are TRBV11-2 and TRBJ1-5; D is perhaps TRBD1 (6 bases). The CDR3 loop spans 15 amino acids. Trimming left V 2 bases short and J 4 bases short, with 12 bases between. Germline CDR1 and CDR2: SGHAT and FQNNGV. The DNA of the CDR3 is TGTGCCAGCAGCTTAAGTCAGGGGAGTAATCAGCCCCAGCATTTT. Its protein product is CASSLSQGSNQPQHF.

The V and J genes are TRBV25-1 and TRBJ2-6; TRBD1 matches at 8 bases. This CDR3 is 16 amino acids long. Germline V gene data show CDR1 as MGHDK and CDR2 as SYGVNS. After removal of 4 bases from V and 4 bases from J, the junction contained 6 bases not matched to a gene. CDR3 sequence (DNA): TGTGCCAGCAGTGGACCAAGACAGGGGGGGGCCAACGTCCTGACTTTC. It specifies CASSGPRQGGANVLTF.

The rearrangement joins TRBV7-3 to TRBJ2-1, with TRBD2 identical over 7 bases. Looked up from germline, CDR1 is SGHTA and CDR2 is FQGTGA. The CDR3 spans 17 residues. The trim removed 5 bases at V and 0 bases at J, leaving 10 bases unmatched. The CDR3 is CASSPRLAASSYNEQFF. Written as DNA, the CDR3 is TGTGCCAGCAGCCCGAGACTAGCTGCGAGCTCCTACAATGAGCAGTTCTTC.

The chain carries TRBV7-3 and TRBJ2-3; D may be TRBD2 (5 bases). Trimming pared 5 bases from V and 2 bases from J, leaving 14 bases between. This CDR3 has 15 residues. Germline loops: CDR1 SGHTA, CDR2 FQGTGA. The CDR3 coding sequence is TGTGCCAGCAGCCTGAGCGGCCGGGACACAGATACGCAGTATTTT. This gives the protein CASSLSGRDTDTQYF.

This chain links TRBV6-6 with TRBJ1-2; possible D gene TRBD1, 6 bases. V was clipped by 5 bases and J by 8 bases, with 12 bases between them. The V gene's germline CDR1 is MNHNY and CDR2 SVGAGI (reference sequence). The CDR3 totals 12 residues. In DNA, the CDR3 is TGTGCCAGCAGTCCTAATCAGGGGGGCTACACCTTC. Translated, it gives CASSPNQGGYTF.

This rearrangement joins TRBV9 to TRBJ1-1; a possible D gene is TRBD1 (5 bases). This CDR3 spans 13 amino acids. Germline V gene sequence: CDR1 SGDLS, CDR2 YYNGEE. Trimming stripped 3 bases from V and 4 bases from J, with 10 bases between. The CDR3 region is CASSDGGATEAFF. CDR3 in DNA: TGTGCCAGCAGCGATGGAGGGGCCACTGAAGCTTTCTTT.

The chain links TRBV4-1 to TRBJ2-6; 9 positions agree with TRBD1. Germline V gives CDR1 MGHRA, CDR2 YSYEKL. CDR3 size: 19 residues. The V gene end was trimmed by 4 bases and the J gene end by 0 bases; junction bases not matched to a gene: 10. As DNA, the CDR3 is TGCGCCAGCAGCCCCCTCGGGACAGGGATCTTCTCTGGGGCCAACGTCCTGACTTTC. Translated: CASSPLGTGIFSGANVLTF.